These T cell receptor beta chains were read from a single sample in a study of OX40 agonist ivuxolimab in advanced cancers. Only in-frame clones appear in the TCRdb table, and some are missing; sequencing was by immunoSEQ multiplex PCR. The sample yields roughly 40,000 clones, over 80% seen once. Sample: CD4+ or CD8+ T cells sorted from blood, taken in a trial of the OX40 agonist ivuxolimab. All receptors derive from an adult with an advanced solid tumor such as melanoma, head and neck, liver or kidney cancer. The CDR3 runs from the conserved cysteine through the conserved F or W. A D gene is named only where the DNA matches it firmly. The size field is filled for only some rows; it gives once, few, many or a size class.

j_call d_call v_call clone_size cdr3_nt cdr3_aa
TRBJ1-3 NA TRBV30 NA TGTGCCTGGACCTCCATGGGGGGAAACACCATATATTTT CAWTSMGGNTIYF
TRBJ2-7 NA TRBV29-1 NA TGCAGCGGGGAATTTCTGAACGAGCAGTACTTC CSGEFLNEQYF
TRBJ2-2 NA TRBV7-3 once TGTGCCAGCAGCTTAAGTCTAAACACCGGGGAGCTGTTTTTT CASSLSLNTGELFF
TRBJ1-5 NA TRBV6-1 NA TGTGCCAGCAGTGAATTATTGATGGGACGACGAAATCAGCCCCAGCATTTT CASSELLMGRRNQPQHF
TRBJ2-7 TRBD1 TRBV28 few TGTGCCAGCAGCCCCGGGACAGGGCCCTACGAGCAGTACTTC CASSPGTGPYEQYF
TRBJ1-2 NA TRBV7-8 NA TGTGCCAGCAGCTTAGCGGACTTCTATGGCTACACCTTC CASSLADFYGYTF
TRBJ2-5 NA TRBV9 NA TGTGCCAGCAGCGGAGGGGGTGGAGTACGAGAGACCCAGTACTTC CASSGGGGVRETQYF
TRBJ1-1 TRBD1 TRBV6-1 few TGTGCCAGCAGTAGTGCGGGACAGGGGGGCACTGAAGCTTTCTTT CASSSAGQGGTEAFF
TRBJ2-2 NA TRBV18 NA TGTGCCAGCTCGCGGGGTGCGGGACACAATTCGGGCACCGGGGAGCTGTTTTTT CASSRGAGHNSGTGELFF
TRBJ2-7 TRBD2 TRBV5-1 few TGCGCCAGCCGAGCGGGAACCTCCTACGAGCAGTACTTC CASRAGTSYEQYF
TRBJ2-3 NA TRBV4-1 NA TGCGCCAGCAGCCCGATCTTCGCCTTGGGAGACCCCTCGGATACGCAGTATTTT CASSPIFALGDPSDTQYF
TRBJ2-7 TRBD1 TRBV5-1 NA TGCGCCAGCAGCAAGGTGGGACAGGGGGCCCGCCACGAGCAGTACTTC CASSKVGQGARHEQYF
TRBJ1-2 TRBD1 TRBV7-9 NA TGTGCCAGCAGCGAACGACAGGGGACCTCTAACTATGGCTACACCTTC CASSERQGTSNYGYTF
TRBJ2-7 TRBD2 TRBV28 NA TGTGCCAGCAGTTTACTAGCGGGAGCCTACGAGCAGTACTTC CASSLLAGAYEQYF
TRBJ2-7 NA TRBV7-9 few TGTGCCAGCAGCCTCGGGTCTTACTCCTACGAGCAGTACTTC CASSLGSYSYEQYF
TRBJ2-1 NA TRBV5-4 NA TGTGCCAGCAGCTTGAGTGCAGTTACCTACAATGAGCAGTTCTTC CASSLSAVTYNEQFF
TRBJ2-1 NA TRBV19 NA TGTGCCAGTAGTACGCCCTATGGTCATGAGCAGTTCTTC CASSTPYGHEQFF
TRBJ1-5 NA TRBV2 NA TGTGCCAGCACCGGACAGTATTTATCAGCCCAGCATTTT CASTGQYLSAQHF
TRBJ1-1 NA TRBV19 NA TGTGCCAGTAGTATAGGGAGGGAGGGCACTGAAGCTTTCTTT CASSIGREGTEAFF
TRBJ2-7 TRBD1 TRBV4-1 NA TGCGCCAGCAGCCAAGGGACAGGGTCCCCCTACGAGCAGTACTTC CASSQGTGSPYEQYF
TRBJ2-3 TRBD1 TRBV6-5 NA TGTGCCAGCAGTTATAGGGACAGAAGCACAGATACGCAGTATTTT CASSYRDRSTDTQYF
TRBJ2-2 TRBD2 TRBV19 NA TGTGCCAGTAGTAACCCAACTAGCGGGATTTCGGCCGGGGAGCTGTTTTTT CASSNPTSGISAGELFF
TRBJ1-5 NA TRBV28 NA TGTGCCAGCAGTCGGCCGGGGACCTTCCCACAGCCCCAGCATTTT CASSRPGTFPQPQHF
TRBJ2-7 TRBD1 TRBV18 NA TGTGCCAGCTCACCATCGGGACAGGGGGCCTACGAGCAGTACTTC CASSPSGQGAYEQYF
TRBJ2-7 TRBD2 TRBV6-1 NA TGTGCCAGCAGGGGGACTAGCGGGAGGGCTAGCGAGCAGTACTTC CASRGTSGRASEQYF
TRBJ2-3 TRBD2 TRBV19 NA TGTGCCAGTAGCTTAGCGGGAGCGGCCGATACGCAGTATTTT CASSLAGAADTQYF
TRBJ2-3 TRBD2 TRBV18 NA TGTGCCAGCTCCCTTTTCGGGACTAGCGGGAGAACAGATACGCAGTATTTT CASSLFGTSGRTDTQYF
TRBJ2-3 NA TRBV18 NA TGTGCCAGCTCACCACGGCCAGGGCGTTCAGATACGCAGTATTTT CASSPRPGRSDTQYF
TRBJ2-1 NA TRBV18 NA TGTGCCAGCTCACCACTAGTACCTATCAATGAGCAGTTCTTC CASSPLVPINEQFF
TRBJ2-7 NA TRBV7-3 NA TGTGCCAGCAGCTTTGGGACGGACAAGGCGGAGCAGTACTTC CASSFGTDKAEQYF
TRBJ2-3 TRBD1 TRBV6-5 NA TGTGCCAGCAGTTACTTCGGACAGGGTACAGATACGCAGTATTTT CASSYFGQGTDTQYF
TRBJ2-1 NA TRBV9 NA TGTGCCAGCAGCGTAGCTGGGGAGCAGTTCTTC CASSVAGEQFF
TRBJ2-7 NA TRBV5-1 NA TGCGCCAGCAGCCCATCTCGCCGTTACGAGCAGTACTTC CASSPSRRYEQYF
TRBJ2-7 TRBD2 TRBV5-1 once TGCGCCAGCGCGACCGGGACTAGCGGGATGAATAGCGAGCAGTACTTC CASATGTSGMNSEQYF
TRBJ2-7 TRBD2 TRBV30 NA TGTGCCTGGAGTGTGCTAGCGGGAGGGCCTAGCGACGCCTACGAGCAGTACTTC CAWSVLAGGPSDAYEQYF
TRBJ1-2 TRBD1 TRBV19 once TGTGCCAGTAGTAGGAGAACAGGGGAAGCTAACTATGGCTACACCTTC CASSRRTGEANYGYTF
TRBJ1-4 NA TRBV30 NA TGTGCCTGGAGTGTGGGGGGACCAACTAATGAAAAACTGTTTTTT CAWSVGGPTNEKLFF
TRBJ1-2 NA TRBV5-1 NA TGCGCCAGCAGCTTGGGCCAGGGAGACTATGGCTACACCTTC CASSLGQGDYGYTF
TRBJ2-7 TRBD2 TRBV5-8 once TGTGCCAGCAGCCCCCACCGTGGCGGGAGAAGTTACGAGCAGTACTTC CASSPHRGGRSYEQYF